This T cell receptor (beta chain) was recorded in a study of beta chain features in type 1 diabetes. Overall study findings and caveats: VDJ junctions in type 1 diabetes patients carried more deletions and fewer insertions. Although PCR might favor shorter templates, it would do so equally in patients and controls. Relative to healthy donors, patients appeared to have naive, central memory and Treg TCRB repertoires that were more similar.

Per germline, CDR1 SGHNT and CDR2 YYREEE (reference sequence). V lost 2 bases to trimming and J lost 6 bases; unmatched junction nucleotides: 5. There are 13 residues in the CDR3. For this clone: Its antigen remains unknown.

Reverse transcribing all isolated RNA meant expressed TCRB transcripts were sequenced. It was found that naive, central memory and regulatory T cell samples averaged around 3.7 million reads. Method: immunoSEQ multiplex PCR; TCRdb's copy keeps in-frame clones and lacks some. The sample holds around 330,000 clones, more than 9.5% seen once. The clonotype originates from a woman in her 30s in good health. The chain is built from TRBV5-4 and TRBJ2-7, with 7 bases that match TRBD1. The sequenced sample consisted of naive CD4+ T cells from blood. As DNA, the CDR3 is TGTGCCAGCAGCTTATCAGGGGGTTTCGAGCAGTACTTC. Protein product: CASSLSGGFEQYF.